Listed here is a single T cell receptor beta chain. The CDR3 runs 14 residues. Germline V lookup: CDR1 MGHRA, CDR2 YSYEKL. The germline V and J ends were trimmed by 4 bases and 7 bases, with 16 bases remaining between them. The data derive from a study of blood T cell repertoires in COVID-19. Clones were read by immunoSEQ multiplex PCR, and TCRdb kept only the in-frame ones, dropping some. Among 170,000 or so clones, approximately 91% were seen once, and the ten largest hold 0.53%. The sample was peripheral blood. The receptor's source is a man over 45 with acute or convalescent COVID-19. The V and J genes are TRBV4-1 and TRBJ1-1; D possibly corresponds to TRBD1 (5 bases). CDR3 in amino acids: CASSRSGGNVEAFF. Written as DNA, the CDR3 is TGCGCCAGCAGCCGATCCGGGGGGAATGTTGAAGCTTTCTTT.